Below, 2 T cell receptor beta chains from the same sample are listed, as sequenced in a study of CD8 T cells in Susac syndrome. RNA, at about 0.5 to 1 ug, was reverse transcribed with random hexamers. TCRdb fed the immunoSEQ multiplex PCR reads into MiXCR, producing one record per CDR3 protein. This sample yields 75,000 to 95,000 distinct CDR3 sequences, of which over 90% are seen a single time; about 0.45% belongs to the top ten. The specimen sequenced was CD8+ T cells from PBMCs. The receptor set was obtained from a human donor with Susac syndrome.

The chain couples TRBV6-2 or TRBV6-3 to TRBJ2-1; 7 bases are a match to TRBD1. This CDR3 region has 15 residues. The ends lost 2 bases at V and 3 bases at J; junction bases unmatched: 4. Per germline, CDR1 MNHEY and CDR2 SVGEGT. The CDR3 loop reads CASSYPDRRYNEQFF. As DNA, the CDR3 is TGTGCCAGCAGTTACCCGGACAGGCGCTACAATGAGCAGTTCTTC.

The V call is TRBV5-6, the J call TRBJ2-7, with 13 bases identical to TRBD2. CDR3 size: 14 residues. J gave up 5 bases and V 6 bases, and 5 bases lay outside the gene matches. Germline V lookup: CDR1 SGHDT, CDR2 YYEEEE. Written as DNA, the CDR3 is TGTGCCAGCATCGGACTAGCGGGAGTAAACGAGCAGTACTTC. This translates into CASIGLAGVNEQYF.